These 9 T cell receptor beta chains share one sample of origin, sequenced in a study of blood T cell repertoires in COVID-19. Profiling relied on immunoSEQ multiplex PCR, and the TCRdb table lists in-frame clones only, not all of them. The table shows a few hundred thousand clones, with 80% to 90% occurring only once. Sequencing used peripheral blood. These TCRs come from a man aged 25-40 years with acute or convalescent COVID-19.

The V call is TRBV5-4, the J call TRBJ2-7; 9 bases align to TRBD1. The CDR3 has 13 amino acids. The V segment lost 6 bases and the J segment 6 bases; nucleotides outside the gene matches: 7. From germline, CDR1 is SGHNT and CDR2 YYREEE (reference sequence). CDR3: CASNPGQGAEQYF. The CDR3 nucleotides are TGTGCCAGCAACCCGGGACAGGGAGCCGAGCAGTACTTC. The full variable domain, in which reference TRBV5-4 and TRBJ2-7 provide the parts outside the CDR3, is ETGVTQSPTHLIKTRGQQVTLRCSSQSGHNTVSWYQQALGQGPQFIFQYYREEENGRGNFPPRFSGLQFPNYSSELNVNALELDDSALYLCASNPGQGAEQYFGPGTRLTVT.

The chain is built from TRBV19 and TRBJ2-4, with D perhaps matching TRBD2 (6 bases). The CDR3 is 13 amino acids. V was pared by 6 bases and J by 8 bases, with 14 bases between. Germline V lookup: CDR1 LNHDA, CDR2 SQIVND (reference sequence). CDR3 sequence: CASSRRVRDIQYF. CDR3 bases: TGTGCCAGTAGCCGGAGGGTTAGGGACATTCAGTACTTC.

This chain uses TRBV23-1 with TRBJ2-1; 7 nucleotides match TRBD1. TRBV23-1 is sorted into the ORF group, with uncertain function. This CDR3 has 15 residues. With V trimmed by 5 bases and J by 9 bases, 13 bases remained unmatched. The CDR3 coding sequence is TGCGCCAGCAGTAAACAGGGGTTCCAGGCGATTGAGCAGTTCTTC. Translated: CASSKQGFQAIEQFF.

The chain is built from TRBV7-2 and TRBJ1-2; no reliable D call. Germline CDR1 reads SGHTA; CDR2 reads FQGNSA. Deletions cut 5 bases from V and 0 bases from J, with 13 bases between. The CDR3 spans 15 residues. Here the CDR3 reads CASSVNNHPNYGYTF. CDR3 DNA sequence: TGTGCCAGCAGCGTGAACAACCACCCTAACTATGGCTACACCTTC.

CDR3 residues: CASSFSGGEAFF. In DNA, the CDR3 is TGCGCCAGCAGCTTTTCCGGCGGTGAAGCTTTCTTT. The gene calls are TRBV5-1 and TRBJ1-1, with D uncertain. The CDR3 sequence is 12 residues long. V dropped 2 bases and J dropped 7 bases, with 9 bases sitting between them. CDR1 and CDR2 (germline): SGHRS, YFSETQ.

This chain uses TRBV6-2 or TRBV6-3 with TRBJ2-5; D is uncertain. V was trimmed by 0 bases and J by 0 bases, leaving 8 bases between them. The CDR3 consists of 15 residues. CDR1 and CDR2 from the germline V gene are MNHEY and SVGEGT. In DNA, the CDR3 is TGTGCCAGCAGTTACTCGGTGCGTTACCAAGAGACCCAGTACTTC. It is translated as CASSYSVRYQETQYF.

The V gene is TRBV6-5, the J gene TRBJ1-2; D uncertain. The germline CDR1 and CDR2 sequences are MNHEY and SVGAGI. The CDR3 runs 14 residues. V lost 7 bases and J lost 4, with 16 bases in between. CDR3 DNA: TGTGCCAGCAACCAAGGACGGGAACTCTATGGCTACACCTTC. Protein: CASNQGRELYGYTF.

V usage is TRBV5-6 and J usage is TRBJ1-1; 9 nucleotides agree with TRBD1. The length of the CDR3 is 15 residues. Germline lookup yields CDR1 SGHDT and CDR2 YYEEEE. Trimming removed 6 bases from V and 4 bases from J; junction bases left unmatched: 10. CDR3 residues: CASTLTPDRGTEAFF. The CDR3 DNA follows: TGTGCCAGCACCCTCACTCCGGACAGGGGCACTGAAGCTTTCTTT.

This sequence joins TRBV5-1 and TRBJ1-3, with D maybe TRBD1 (5 bases). Germline V lookup: CDR1 SGHRS, CDR2 YFSETQ. Deletions cut 7 bases from V and 2 bases from J, with 16 bases between. The CDR3 contains 15 residues. CDR3 in DNA: TGCGCCAGCCGCACGGGCGACAGCGCTGGAAACACCATATATTTT. Its protein is CASRTGDSAGNTIYF.